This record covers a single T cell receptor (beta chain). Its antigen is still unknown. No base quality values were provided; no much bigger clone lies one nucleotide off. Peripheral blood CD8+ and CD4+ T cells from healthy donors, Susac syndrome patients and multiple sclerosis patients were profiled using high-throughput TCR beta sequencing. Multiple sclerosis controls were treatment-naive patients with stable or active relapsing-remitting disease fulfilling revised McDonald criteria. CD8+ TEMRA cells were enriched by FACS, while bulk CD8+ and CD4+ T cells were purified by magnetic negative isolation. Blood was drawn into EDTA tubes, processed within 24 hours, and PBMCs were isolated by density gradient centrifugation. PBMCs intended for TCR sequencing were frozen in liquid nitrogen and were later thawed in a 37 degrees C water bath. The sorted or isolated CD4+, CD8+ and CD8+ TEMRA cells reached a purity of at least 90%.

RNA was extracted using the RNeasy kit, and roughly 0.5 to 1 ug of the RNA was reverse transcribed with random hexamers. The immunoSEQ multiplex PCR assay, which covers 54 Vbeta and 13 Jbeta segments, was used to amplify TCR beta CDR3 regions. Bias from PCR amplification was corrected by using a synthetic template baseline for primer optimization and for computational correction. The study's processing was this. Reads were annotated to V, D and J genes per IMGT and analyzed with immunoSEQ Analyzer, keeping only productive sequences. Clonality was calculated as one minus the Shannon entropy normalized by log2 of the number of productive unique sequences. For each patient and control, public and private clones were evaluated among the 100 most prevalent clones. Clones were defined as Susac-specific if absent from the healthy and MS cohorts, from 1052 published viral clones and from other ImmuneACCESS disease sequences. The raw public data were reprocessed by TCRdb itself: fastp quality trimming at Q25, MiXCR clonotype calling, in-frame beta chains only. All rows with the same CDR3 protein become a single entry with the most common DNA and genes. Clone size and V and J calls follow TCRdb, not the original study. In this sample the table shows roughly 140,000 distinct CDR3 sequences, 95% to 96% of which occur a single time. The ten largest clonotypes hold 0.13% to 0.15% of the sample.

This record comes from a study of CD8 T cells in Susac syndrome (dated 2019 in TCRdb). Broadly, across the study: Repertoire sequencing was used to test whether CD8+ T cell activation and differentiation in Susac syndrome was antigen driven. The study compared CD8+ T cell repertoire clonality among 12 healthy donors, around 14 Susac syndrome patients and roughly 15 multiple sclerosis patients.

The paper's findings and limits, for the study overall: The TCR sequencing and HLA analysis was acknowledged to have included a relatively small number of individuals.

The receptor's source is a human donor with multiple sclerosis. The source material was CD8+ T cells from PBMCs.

The DNA sequence follows: TGTGCCAGCAGCTTGTGGTACAGGGGGGACGAAAAACTGTTTTTT. Translated, this is CASSLWYRGDEKLFF. The rearrangement combines TRBV5-6 with TRBJ1-4, and TRBD1 matches 8 of the central bases. Sequences SGHDT (CDR1) and YYEEEE (CDR2) are obtained from the germline V gene. For this chain, trimming is 1 base at the V end and 8 bases at the J end, and the number of junction bases without a gene match is 7. Inclusive of the bounding cysteine and phenylalanine, the CDR3 is 15 residues long. The read is trimmed to its CDR3 DNA, 45 bases read in frame from base 1. When the CDR3 is completed using the reference TRBV5-6 and TRBJ1-4 genes on either side, the full variable domain is DAGVTQSPTHLIKTRGQQVTLRCSPKSGHDTVSWYQQALGQGPQFIFQYYEEEERQRGNFPDRFSGHQFPNYSSELNVNALLLGDSALYLCASSLWYRGDEKLFFGSGTQLSVL.